This T cell receptor beta chain was sequenced during a study of blood T cell repertoires in COVID-19. Study background: Samples came from the United States, Italy and Spain, spanning acute and convalescent COVID-19. From T cells, B-cell-depleted T cells, or PBMCs came the material, which was cDNA or gDNA.

In the study's own analysis: For nucleated cells, counts were estimated from reference gene primer amplification. Assay used: immunoSEQ multiplex PCR; TCRdb lists only in-frame clones, some missing. V, J and clone size were drawn from that table, and D and trimming were deduced from the DNA. The sample shows around 700,000 clones, 80% to 90% of them seen only once. Germline V gene data show CDR1 as SNHLY and CDR2 as FYNNEI. Trimming stripped 0 bases from V and 4 bases from J, with 15 bases between. This CDR3 is 16 amino acids long. This chain joins TRBV2 and TRBJ1-2; no firm D call. The TCR originated in a woman aged 18-29 years with acute or convalescent COVID-19. Sequencing input: peripheral blood. CDR3 sequence reads: CASSEALRIRGYGYTF. Written as DNA, the CDR3 is TGTGCCAGCAGTGAAGCGCTCCGGATTCGCGGCTATGGCTACACCTTC. The variable domain in full, with the rest retrieved from reference TRBV2 and TRBJ1-2, is EPEVTQTPSHQVTQMGQEVILRCVPISNHLYFYWYRQILGQKVEFLVSFYNNEISEKSEIFDDQFSVERPDGSNFTLKIRSTKLEDSAMYFCASSEALRIRGYGYTFGSGTRLTVV.